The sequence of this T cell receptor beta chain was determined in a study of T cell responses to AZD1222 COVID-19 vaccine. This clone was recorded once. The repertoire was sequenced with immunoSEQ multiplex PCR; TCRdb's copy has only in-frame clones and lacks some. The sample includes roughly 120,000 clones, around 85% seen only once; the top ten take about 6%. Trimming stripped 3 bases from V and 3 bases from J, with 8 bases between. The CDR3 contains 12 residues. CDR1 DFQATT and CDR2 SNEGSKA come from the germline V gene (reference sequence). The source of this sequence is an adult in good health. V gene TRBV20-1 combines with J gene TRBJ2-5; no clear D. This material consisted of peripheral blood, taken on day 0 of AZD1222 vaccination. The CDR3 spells CSASGREETQYF. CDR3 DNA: TGCAGTGCTAGTGGCAGAGAAGAGACCCAGTACTTC.